This passage covers 5 T cell receptor beta chains from one sample sequenced in a study of OX40 agonist ivuxolimab in advanced cancers. Assay: immunoSEQ multiplex PCR; the TCRdb copy retains only in-frame clones and omits some. The sample contains roughly 84,000 clones, over 70% of which appear only once. The input for sequencing was CD4+ or CD8+ T cells sorted from blood, taken in a trial of the OX40 agonist ivuxolimab. Receptors originate from an adult with an advanced solid tumor such as melanoma, head and neck, liver or kidney cancer.

The gene calls are TRBV19 and TRBJ1-2; a possible D gene is TRBD1 (6 bases). Germline CDR1 LNHDA, CDR2 SQIVND (reference sequence). This CDR3 has 13 amino acids. Trimming removed 6 bases from V and 1 base from J, with 9 bases in between. The CDR3 region has the DNA TGTGCCAGTAGCATACAGGGTAACTATGGCTACACCTTC. It yields the protein CASSIQGNYGYTF.

In DNA form, the CDR3 reads TGTGCCATCAGTTCCTACCTTAGCGGGGGGGAGCGTTCAGATACGCAGTATTTT. Translating it yields CAISSYLSGGERSDTQYF. V usage is TRBV10-3 and J usage is TRBJ2-3; 11 bases fit TRBD2. CDR1 is ENHRY and CDR2 is SYGVKD in the germline V gene. The CDR3 consists of 18 residues. Trimming took 5 bases from V and 4 from J; bases not matched to a gene: 14.

The J gene is TRBJ2-3, the V gene TRBV5-1, with TRBD2 matching over 16 bases. CDR3 length: 18 residues. Germline-derived CDR1 and CDR2 are SGHRS and YFSETQ. V lost 4 bases and J lost 2; bases outside the gene matches: 7. The CDR3: CASSPGGLAGGITDTQYF. The CDR3 coding sequence is TGCGCCAGCAGCCCGGGGGGACTAGCGGGAGGGATCACAGATACGCAGTATTTT.

The rearrangement joins TRBV7-6 to TRBJ1-1, with a weak D call TRBD1 (6 bases). Germline loops: CDR1 SGHVS, CDR2 FNYEAQ. The CDR3 runs 14 residues. V lost 0 bases to trimming and J lost 7 bases, with 12 bases between them. The CDR3 coding sequence is TGTGCCAGCAGCTTAGCGTTGGGGGGCGGTGAAGCTTTCTTT. This translates into CASSLALGGGEAFF.

The chain uses TRBV7-2 and TRBJ2-5; tentatively, D is TRBD1 (6 bases). Germline V CDR1 and CDR2: SGHTA, FQGNSA. The CDR3 sequence is 13 residues long. V lost 0 bases and J 5 bases, leaving 7 bases between the germline ends. CDR3 loop: CASSLAQGETQYF. The CDR3 bases are TGTGCCAGCAGCTTAGCGCAGGGGGAGACCCAGTACTTC. The entire variable domain, with the rest obtained from reference TRBV7-2 and TRBJ2-5, is as follows: GAGVSQSPSNKVTEKGKDVELRCDPISGHTALYWYRQSLGQGLEFLIYFQGNSAPDKSGLPSDRFSAERTGGSVSTLTIQRTQQEDSAVYLCASSLAQGETQYFGPGTRLLVL.